Sequencing of this TCR beta chain was carried out in a study of T-cell reconstitution after alpha-beta-depleted transplantation in children (dated by TCRdb to 2016 to 2017). With regard to the full study: The study quantitatively tracked T-cell immune reconstitution after TCRalphabeta/CD19-depleted allogeneic hematopoietic cell transplantation in children using TCR repertoire profiling. Broader findings and caveats from the paper: In some patients, the high TCRbeta diversity seen at day 60 was put down to recipient T cells and intrathymic progenitors that had survived conditioning. Apparently early alphabetaT-cell count recovery about two months after transplant reportedly relied on only several hundred rapidly expanded clones derived from non-depleted graft cells. Over the following months the frequencies of hyperexpanded clones went down, and after one year T-cell counts and TCRbeta diversity were mostly credited to newly produced T cells.

Library preparation employed PCR. Sequencing used an Illumina HiSeq 2500. Molecular barcoding was employed in the preparation of TCR libraries, with unique molecular identifiers being used to normalize TCRbeta repertoire quantification. Using fastp trimming at Q25 and MiXCR clonotype assembly, TCRdb reanalyzed the public sequencing data and kept in-frame beta chains. Duplicate CDR3 protein sequences are folded into a single record with the most common DNA and genes. This sample holds hundreds of thousands of distinct CDR3 sequences; around 25% were observed only once. Of the sample, roughly 2.5% falls within the top ten clones. Points on this clonotype: Its antigen remains undetermined. Base qualities are not provided; no much larger clone lies one nucleotide away.

Measured from the cysteine to the phenylalanine, the CDR3 is 15 residues long. Solely the CDR3 DNA is kept, with 45 bases framed from the first base. The germline V gene (reference sequence) supplies CDR1 LGHDT and CDR2 YNNKEL. V sheds 3 bases and J sheds 6 bases, leaving 12 bases between their ends. The treatment or condition label, as the study defines it: allogeneic hematopoietic cell transplantation with graft depleted of TCRalphabeta T cells and CD19 B cells. TCRalphabeta/CD19-depleted allogeneic hematopoietic cell grafts were given to the transplant recipients, all of whom were children. Sequences were derived from PBMCs, sampled before TCRalphabeta/CD19-depleted stem cell transplant. The sequence is built from TRBV3-1 and TRBJ1-6; tentative D gene TRBD1, with 6 bases matching. The TCR was taken from a girl aged 2 to 9 with Fanconi anemia, due to receive a stem cell transplant. Here the CDR3 is given as CASSQVGGANSPLHF. In nucleotides, the sequence is TGTGCCAGCAGCCAGGTGGGGGGGGCTAATTCACCCCTCCACTTT.